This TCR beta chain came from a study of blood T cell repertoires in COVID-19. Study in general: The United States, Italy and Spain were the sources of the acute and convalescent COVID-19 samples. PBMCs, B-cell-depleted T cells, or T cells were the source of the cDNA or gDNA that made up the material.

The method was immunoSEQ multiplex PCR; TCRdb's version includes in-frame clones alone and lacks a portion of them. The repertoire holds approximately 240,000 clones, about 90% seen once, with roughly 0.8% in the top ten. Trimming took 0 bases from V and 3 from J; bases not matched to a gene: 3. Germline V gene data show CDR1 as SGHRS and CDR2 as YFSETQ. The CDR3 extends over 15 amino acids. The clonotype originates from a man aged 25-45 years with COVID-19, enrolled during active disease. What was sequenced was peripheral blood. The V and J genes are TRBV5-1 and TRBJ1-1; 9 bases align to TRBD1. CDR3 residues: CASSLGTGVHTEAFF. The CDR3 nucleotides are TGCGCCAGCAGCTTGGGGACAGGGGTCCACACTGAAGCTTTCTTT.